A single sample gave rise to the 23 T cell receptor beta chains below, sequenced in a study of identical twins. TCRdb recomputed calls from the 5' RACE reads with MiXCR, one row per CDR3 protein. The sample holds about 150,000 distinct CDR3 sequences, roughly 3.5% seen once. The source material was memory T cells sorted from blood. The receptors stem from a man aged 18-30 years in good health.

This chain joins TRBV5-6 and TRBJ2-1; TRBD2 aligns across 13 bases. The CDR3 extends over 16 amino acids. CDR1 is SGHDT, CDR2 YYEEEE, per germline. Unmatched junction bases numbered 11, after V lost 4 bases and J lost 10 bases. Here the CDR3 DNA reads TGTGCCAGCAGCAGATCCGGACTAGCGGGAGCTCGGGAGCAGTTCTTC. It specifies CASSRSGLAGAREQFF.

This clonotype was counted at least ten times. V and J are TRBV6-2 or TRBV6-3 and TRBJ2-4; a weak D match, TRBD1 (6 bases). The CDR3 consists of 16 residues. The V end lost 5 bases, the J end lost 9 bases, and 23 bases lay between the germline ends. Germline CDR1 is MNHEY and CDR2 is SVGEGT. The CDR3 protein is CASSPSGQRRTIIQYF. DNA of the CDR3: TGTGCCAGCAGTCCTTCCGGACAGAGACGGACAATCATTCAGTACTTC.

This clonotype was counted many times. The chain employs TRBV6-1 and TRBJ2-3; 10 nucleotides align to TRBD1. Germline-derived CDR1 and CDR2 are MNHNS and SASEGT. CDR3 size: 13 residues. Trimming at V came to 8 bases and at J to 3 bases, leaving 2 bases not matched to a gene. The CDR3 DNA reads TGTGCCAGCCAGGGACAGGGGACAGATACGCAGTATTTT. It translates to CASQGQGTDTQYF.

This clonotype showed up many times. The chain couples TRBV12-3 or TRBV12-4 to TRBJ2-3; 10 nucleotides match TRBD2. The V gene end was trimmed by 4 bases and the J gene end by 2 bases; junction bases not matched to a gene: 6. The CDR3 runs to 16 residues. The chain's CDR3 is CASSWSSGRSTDTQYF. As DNA, the CDR3 is TGTGCCAGCAGTTGGAGTAGCGGGAGGTCCACAGATACGCAGTATTTT.

This clonotype was observed many times. V usage is TRBV29-1 and J usage is TRBJ2-1, with 8 nucleotides matching TRBD2. This CDR3 is built from 11 residues. V was pared by 6 bases and J by 10 bases, with 5 bases of the junction left unmatched. CDR1 is SQVTM and CDR2 is ANQGSEA in the germline V gene. CDR3 sequence reads: CSVFSGTEQFF. CDR3 DNA: TGCAGCGTCTTTAGCGGGACGGAGCAGTTCTTC.

This clonotype was recorded at least ten times. The CDR3 loop reads CASSPTGSAYNEQFF. The DNA for the CDR3 is TGTGCCAGCAGCCCGACAGGAAGTGCCTACAATGAGCAGTTCTTC. V gene TRBV6-1 combines with J gene TRBJ2-1; D might be TRBD1 (6 bases). The CDR3 runs 15 residues. Germline-derived CDR1 and CDR2 are MNHNS and SASEGT. The V end was cut by 6 bases, the J end by 2 bases, with 14 bases between.

This clonotype was recorded many times. The chain recombines TRBV27 with TRBJ2-3, with 10 bases fitting TRBD2. Losses at the gene ends were 5 bases for V and 6 bases for J; bases not matched to a gene: 5. Germline V CDR1 and CDR2: MNHEY, SMNVEV (reference sequence). The CDR3 totals 14 residues. The CDR3: CASSEREGWDTQYF. Here the CDR3 DNA reads TGTGCCAGCAGTGAGCGGGAGGGTTGGGATACGCAGTATTTT.

This clonotype was counted at least ten times. In DNA form, the CDR3 reads TGTGCCAGCAGCCGGGGAAGCAATCAGCCCCAGCATTTT. Its protein product is CASSRGSNQPQHF. This chain links TRBV3-1 with TRBJ1-5; no reliable D call. Trimming pared 4 bases from V and 1 base from J, leaving 5 bases between. The CDR3 loop spans 13 amino acids. The germline CDR1 and CDR2 sequences are LGHDT and YNNKEL (reference sequence).

This rearrangement joins TRBV4-2 to TRBJ2-3; tentative D call: TRBD2 (6 bases). With 0 bases removed from V and 5 bases from J, the gap between germline ends came to 18 bases. Germline CDR1 reads LGHNA; CDR2 reads YNFKEQ. This CDR3 is 17 amino acids long. As DNA, the CDR3 is TGTGCCAGCAGCCAAGATTTGTGGACTACAGTTGGAGATACGCAGTATTTT. Encoded protein: CASSQDLWTTVGDTQYF.

The table lists this clonotype with many counts. The chain couples TRBV5-1 to TRBJ1-1, with D hard to call. The germline CDR1 and CDR2 sequences are SGHRS and YFSETQ. The CDR3 has 13 amino acids. The V end was cut by 3 bases, the J end by 5 bases, with 11 bases between. In nucleotides, the CDR3 is TGCGCCAGCAGCTGGGCCCTGGGGACTGAAGCTTTCTTT. Protein: CASSWALGTEAFF.

V and J are TRBV14 and TRBJ1-2, with D possibly matching TRBD1 (5 bases). The CDR3 has 14 residues. CDR1 and CDR2 (germline): SGHDN, FVKESK. Trimming took 0 bases from V and 4 from J, leaving 9 bases between them. CDR3 amino acids: CASSQETGLYGYTF. The CDR3, as DNA: TGTGCCAGCAGCCAAGAAACAGGTCTCTATGGCTACACCTTC.

The V gene is TRBV7-9, the J gene TRBJ1-2; D is unclear. Germline CDR1 SEHNR, CDR2 FQNEAQ (reference sequence). The CDR3 is 13 amino acids. The ends were cut back, 0 bases at V and 6 bases at J, with 8 bases in the middle. The DNA for the CDR3 is TGTGCCAGCAGCTTAGCGCAGGCAGATGGCTACACCTTC. This sequence encodes CASSLAQADGYTF.

This clonotype has ten or more counts. The chain links TRBV7-2 to TRBJ2-6; TRBD2 is a possible D gene (6 bases). Germline V gene sequence: CDR1 SGHTA, CDR2 FQGNSA. This CDR3 is 16 amino acids long. V lost 5 bases and J lost 1, with 12 bases in between. The CDR3 DNA reads TGTGCCAGCAGCCCGCTTGGAGGGTCTGGGGCCAACGTCCTGACTTTC. Translation gives CASSPLGGSGANVLTF.

This clonotype was counted ten times or more. The rearrangement uses TRBV28 and TRBJ2-2, with D possibly being TRBD2 (5 bases). Germline V gives CDR1 MDHEN, CDR2 SYDVKM. V shed 2 bases and J shed 3 bases, with 13 bases lying between them. The CDR3 runs to 16 residues. CDR3 coding DNA: TGTGCCAGCAGTTTACGAGGGTCTCGTGACACCGGGGAGCTGTTTTTT. Translated: CASSLRGSRDTGELFF. Drawing the rest from reference TRBV28 and TRBJ2-2, the complete variable domain is DVKVTQSSRYLVKRTGEKVFLECVQDMDHENMFWYRQDPGLGLRLIYFSYDVKMKEKGDIPEGYSVSREKKERFSLILESASTNQTSMYLCASSLRGSRDTGELFFGEGSRLTVL.

In this sample, this clonotype turned up many times. The V call is TRBV20-1, the J call TRBJ1-5, with TRBD1 as a possible D gene (5 bases). The CDR3 loop spans 14 amino acids. Germline V CDR1 and CDR2: DFQATT, SNEGSKA (reference sequence). Trimming stripped 6 bases from V and 0 bases from J, with 12 bases between. This CDR3 reads CSARGSHSNQPQHF. Written as DNA, the CDR3 is TGCAGTGCCCGGGGCAGTCATAGCAATCAGCCCCAGCATTTT.

The table lists this clonotype with many counts. The V gene is TRBV18, the J gene TRBJ2-1; D is undetermined. The CDR3 consists of 12 residues. Per germline, CDR1 KGHSH and CDR2 LQKENI. V was cut by 1 base and J by 8 bases, with 6 bases left in between. The CDR3 here is CASSPQGDEQFF. CDR3 DNA sequence: TGTGCCAGCTCACCACAGGGTGATGAGCAGTTCTTC.

This clonotype showed up many times. The chain links TRBV24-1 to TRBJ2-5; D not certain. Per germline, CDR1 KGHDR and CDR2 SFDVKD. The CDR3 length is 15 residues. V gave up 3 bases and J gave up 7 bases, with 17 bases separating them. CDR3 protein: CATSDPSTGWGTQYF. The CDR3 region has the DNA TGTGCCACCAGTGATCCATCTACGGGTTGGGGGACCCAGTACTTC.

This clonotype was observed many times. The chain has TRBV20-1 and TRBJ2-3; D may match TRBD1 or TRBD2 (5 bases each). The CDR3 loop spans 16 amino acids. The germline gives CDR1 DFQATT, CDR2 SNEGSKA (reference sequence). V lost 6 bases, J lost 0 bases, and 19 bases lay in between. The CDR3 protein is CSAENGASRSTDTQYF. CDR3 coding DNA: TGCAGTGCCGAAAATGGGGCTAGCAGAAGCACAGATACGCAGTATTTT.

This clonotype occurred many times. The chain recombines TRBV6-2 or TRBV6-3 with TRBJ2-2; tentatively, D is TRBD2 (6 bases). Germline values: CDR1 MNHEY, CDR2 SVGEGT. Deletions cut 7 bases from V and 4 bases from J, with 13 bases between. CDR3 length: 14 amino acids. DNA for the CDR3: TGTGCCAGCACCTCGGGACTTTTCACCGGGGAGCTGTTTTTT. The encoded protein is CASTSGLFTGELFF.

This clonotype occurred many times. The chain couples TRBV11-2 to TRBJ2-7; D ambiguous. Trimming shortened V by 6 bases and J by 0 bases, and 12 bases separated the two germline ends. This CDR3 is 14 amino acids long. Germline CDR1 SGHAT, CDR2 FQNNGV. This CDR3 is CASSPIWSSYEQYV. The CDR3 DNA is TGTGCCAGCAGTCCCATCTGGAGCTCCTACGAGCAGTACGTC.

This clonotype has at least ten counts. This chain connects TRBV5-1 to TRBJ2-7; TRBD1 is a possible D gene (5 bases). V shed 0 bases and J shed 3 bases, with 16 bases lying between them. This CDR3 region has 16 residues. Germline V lookup: CDR1 SGHRS, CDR2 YFSETQ. The chain's CDR3 is CASSLAADKGIYEQYF. DNA for the CDR3: TGCGCCAGCAGCTTGGCAGCAGACAAGGGGATCTACGAGCAGTACTTC.

This clonotype was observed many times. The CDR3 nucleotides are TGCTCCGGGGACTCCTACAATGAGCAGTTCTTC. It encodes CSGDSYNEQFF. This rearrangement joins TRBV20-1 to TRBJ2-1; D might be TRBD2 (5 bases). The CDR3 is made up of 11 amino acids. Germline lookup yields CDR1 DFQATT and CDR2 SNEGSKA (reference sequence).

This clonotype was seen ten or more times. V usage is TRBV12-3 or TRBV12-4 and J usage is TRBJ2-3; D is undetermined. With 2 bases removed from V and 2 bases from J, the gap between germline ends came to 8 bases. The CDR3 is 14 amino acids. As DNA, the CDR3 is TGTGCCAGCAGTTTACGCCCGAACACAGATACGCAGTATTTT. This sequence encodes CASSLRPNTDTQYF.